Listed below are T cell receptor beta chains from one sample, sequenced in a study of cytomegalovirus exposure and HLA in healthy donors. Using immunoSEQ multiplex PCR, the repertoire was profiled, and TCRdb retains in-frame clones only, with some absent. This repertoire shows some 170,000 clones, 70% found once; its top ten account for 4.7%. The sequenced sample consisted of PBMCs. These receptors were taken from a man between 18 and 29 years old in good health and CMV-seropositive. CDR3s include the opening cysteine and the closing phenylalanine or tryptophan. D genes are given only for firm matches. Only some rows state a clone size, as once, few, many or a class for expanded clones.

abundance	j_gene	v_gene	d_gene	CDR3nt	CDR3aa
few	TRBJ2-3	TRBV10-2	-	TGCGCCAGCAGCGCTAGCTGGATCACAGATACGCAGTATTTT	CASSASWITDTQYF
few	TRBJ2-5	TRBV6-5	TRBD2	TGTGCCAGCAGTTTAGGACTAGCGGGAGGCCCGGAGACCCAGTACTTC	CASSLGLAGGPETQYF
-	TRBJ1-3	TRBV25-1	-	TGTGCCAGCAGTGCCAACATTCGCTCTGGAAACACCATATATTTT	CASSANIRSGNTIYF
once	TRBJ2-3	TRBV5-1	-	TGCGCCAGCAGCTTGGTAGCGGATACGCAGTATTTT	CASSLVADTQYF
-	TRBJ1-1	TRBV19	-	TGTGCCAGTAGTATAGATCTGAAGGCCGGGGGAGGTGAAGCTTTCTTT	CASSIDLKAGGGEAFF
-	TRBJ2-1	TRBV25-1	TRBD2	TGTGCCAGCAGTACCTCCGGGACTAGCTACAATGAGCAGTTCTTC	CASSTSGTSYNEQFF
-	TRBJ2-2	TRBV5-5	TRBD2	TGTGCCAGCAGCTTGTTAGGCCTAGCGGGAGGTACCGGGGAGCTGTTTTTT	CASSLLGLAGGTGELFF
-	TRBJ2-4	TRBV7-8	-	TGTGCCAGCAGCACCCTAGAAAACATTCAGTACTTC	CASSTLENIQYF
-	TRBJ2-5	TRBV19	-	TGTGCCAGTAGTAAGACGTCAGGCATTGCTCAAGAGACCCAGTACTTC	CASSKTSGIAQETQYF
-	TRBJ1-1	TRBV7-2	-	TGTGCCAGCAGCTTCCAGGCGGGGATCACTGAAGCTTTCTTT	CASSFQAGITEAFF
few	TRBJ1-2	TRBV12-5	TRBD1	TGTGCTAGTGGTTTGTACCCTAAGGGGGGACAGCAGTATTCTAACTATGGCTACACCTTC	CASGLYPKGGQQYSNYGYTF
-	TRBJ1-1	TRBV2	-	TGTGCCAGCGATAAGGGGGTTACGGGCACTGAAGCTTTCTTT	CASDKGVTGTEAFF
-	TRBJ2-3	TRBV10-3	-	TGTGCCATCGCCTCAGGTGGGAGGCTCACAGATACGCAGTATTTT	CAIASGGRLTDTQYF
-	TRBJ1-3	TRBV27	-	TGTGCCAGCAGTAGACATTTTGGAAACACCATATATTTT	CASSRHFGNTIYF
-	TRBJ1-1	TRBV4-2	-	TGTGCCAGCACCCCAACCGGGACACAGAACACTGAAGCTTTCTTT	CASTPTGTQNTEAFF
once	TRBJ2-5	TRBV10-2	-	TGCGCCAGCAGTCCCGGAGGCGGGAAGGCCCAAGAGACCCAGTACTTC	CASSPGGGKAQETQYF
-	TRBJ2-3	TRBV28	TRBD2	TGTGCCAGCAGTTTATCGAGCGGGGGATGGGTAAATACGCAGTATTTT	CASSLSSGGWVNTQYF
-	TRBJ2-1	TRBV11-2	-	TGTGCCAGCAGCTTAGGTGGGGCGTATGAGCAGTTCTTC	CASSLGGAYEQFF
few	TRBJ1-2	TRBV5-1	-	TGCGCCAGCAGCTTGAAGGAGGCAGGGGCCCTTATGTATGGCTACACCTTC	CASSLKEAGALMYGYTF
-	TRBJ2-6	TRBV18	-	TGTGCCAGCTCACCAGTGAACGCCGAGAAATCTGGGGCCAACGTCCTGACTTTC	CASSPVNAEKSGANVLTF
few	TRBJ1-2	TRBV19	TRBD1	TGTGCCAGTATTGGGGGACAGAACTATGGCTACACCTTC	CASIGGQNYGYTF
-	TRBJ1-5	TRBV7-9	-	TGTGCCAGCAGCTTAGCGGCCTACGGGAATCAGCCCCAGCATTTT	CASSLAAYGNQPQHF
few	TRBJ2-1	TRBV6-5	-	TGTGCCAGCAGTTACTCGATTCTTGGCGAGCAGTTCTTC	CASSYSILGEQFF
-	TRBJ1-5	TRBV28	TRBD1	TGTGCCAGCAGTTCCCAACAGGGGCGCAATCAGCCCCAGCATTTT	CASSSQQGRNQPQHF
few	TRBJ2-5	TRBV5-1	-	TGCGCCAGCAGCGCGGACTCGTACCAAGAGACCCAGTACTTC	CASSADSYQETQYF
-	TRBJ1-2	TRBV9	TRBD1	TGTGCCAGCAGCGTAGGGGCTGGGACAGGTTATGGCTACACCTTC	CASSVGAGTGYGYTF
-	TRBJ2-3	TRBV5-1	-	TGCGCCAGCAGCTTGGTATCCGGGATCGCGGGGACAGATACGCAGTATTTT	CASSLVSGIAGTDTQYF
-	TRBJ1-1	TRBV5-4	-	TGTGCCAGCAGCTTGGTGCAGGGTTGGAACACTGAAGCTTTCTTT	CASSLVQGWNTEAFF
-	TRBJ1-4	TRBV9	-	TGTGCCAGCAGCCCACGGGGGAGGGCTAATGAAAAACTGTTTTTT	CASSPRGRANEKLFF
-	TRBJ1-2	TRBV2	TRBD1	TGTGCCAGCAGTGAAATCAGGGGGCAGAGCTATGGCTACACCTTC	CASSEIRGQSYGYTF
-	TRBJ2-1	TRBV30	-	TGTGCCTGGAGGTACTCCCGGGGGACTCCCCAACCCAATGAGCAGTTCTTC	CAWRYSRGTPQPNEQFF
-	TRBJ1-1	TRBV25-1	TRBD1	TGTGCCAGCAGTGAATATATACAGGGGGAATGGAACACTGAAGCTTTCTTT	CASSEYIQGEWNTEAFF
few	TRBJ2-3	TRBV5-8	-	TGTGCCAGCATTTTGTACAGACGCACAGATACGCAGTATTTT	CASILYRRTDTQYF
-	TRBJ2-1	TRBV27	-	TGTGCCAGCATTGATTCCAGGGAAACTGAGCAGTTCTTC	CASIDSRETEQFF
-	TRBJ2-3	TRBV5-4	-	TGTGCCAGCAGCTTAGGTGCGCAGGCCGATACGCAGTATTTT	CASSLGAQADTQYF
-	TRBJ1-1	TRBV4-1	-	TGCGCCAGCAGCCAATCGCCGGGGGTGGTGAACACTGAAGCTTTCTTT	CASSQSPGVVNTEAFF
-	TRBJ1-1	TRBV6-5	TRBD1	TGTGCCAGCAGTGCAAAGACAGGGGCCGACACTGAAGCTTTCTTT	CASSAKTGADTEAFF
-	TRBJ2-1	TRBV29-1	TRBD1	TGCAGCGCCCGACAGGGGGCCTATGAGCAGTTCTTC	CSARQGAYEQFF
-	TRBJ1-1	TRBV5-6	-	TGTGCCAGCAGCTTGTCAGGGAGGGGGACTGAAGCTTTCTTT	CASSLSGRGTEAFF
once	TRBJ1-3	TRBV2	TRBD1	TGTGCCAGCAGTGAAAGGGGGACAGAGGGGTATGGAAACACCATATATTTT	CASSERGTEGYGNTIYF
-	TRBJ2-2	TRBV27	-	TGTGCCAGCAGCCGGTATGCCACCGGGGAGCTGTTTTTT	CASSRYATGELFF
-	TRBJ2-1	TRBV11-2	TRBD2	TGTGCCAGCAGCTTAGTGGCTAGCGGGGGCCGCAATGAGCAGTTCTTC	CASSLVASGGRNEQFF
-	TRBJ2-1	TRBV25-1	-	TGTGCCAGCAGTATCAGCGGCACCCATGAGCAGTTCTTC	CASSISGTHEQFF
-	TRBJ2-5	TRBV11-2	-	TGTGCCAGCAGCCCCGGGGGTTGGGGGACCCAGTACTTC	CASSPGGWGTQYF
-	TRBJ1-2	TRBV10-3	TRBD1	TGTGCCATCAGTGACGGACAGGGTTACGGCTACACCTTC	CAISDGQGYGYTF
-	TRBJ1-2	TRBV14	-	TGTGCCAGCAGCCGAGGGACTGACTATGGCTACACCTTC	CASSRGTDYGYTF
-	TRBJ1-1	TRBV19	TRBD1	TGTGCCAGTAGTATAGACAACAGGGGCAGGGTGAACACTGAAGCTTTCTTT	CASSIDNRGRVNTEAFF
-	TRBJ1-2	TRBV7-2	-	TGTGCCAGCAGCCCGAACCGGGGGGTAGGGTTTGGCTACACCTTC	CASSPNRGVGFGYTF
-	TRBJ2-5	TRBV28	TRBD1	TGTGCCAGCAGTTCCAATCGTGGACAGGAGGAGACCCAGTACTTC	CASSSNRGQEETQYF
once	TRBJ1-2	TRBV7-9	-	TGTGCCAGCAGCCCCAGTCTGGGGCGCGCTGATGGCTACACCTTC	CASSPSLGRADGYTF
few	TRBJ2-2	TRBV6-4	TRBD2	TGTGCCAGCGCCGTTTTCGGGAGGGCCGACACCGGGGAGCTGTTTTTT	CASAVFGRADTGELFF
few	TRBJ2-3	TRBV28	TRBD2	TGTGCCAGCACTAGCGGGGGGGCGGAAGATACGCAGTATTTT	CASTSGGAEDTQYF